What follows are 15 T cell receptor beta chains derived from one specimen sequenced in a study of blood T cell repertoires in COVID-19. The assay was immunoSEQ multiplex PCR, and TCRdb's table has in-frame clones only and misses some. There are 95,000 to 110,000 clones in the sample; 84% occur only once, and around 11% lies in the top ten. Specimen: peripheral blood. The source of these receptors is a human donor in a cohort sampled during active COVID-19.

The V call is TRBV5-5, the J call TRBJ2-5; the match to TRBD2 covers 9 bases. CDR3 size: 17 residues. J was trimmed by 5 bases and V by 1 base; bases with no gene match: 12. Germline-derived CDR1 and CDR2 are SGHKS and YYEKEE (reference sequence). The CDR3, as DNA: TGTGCCAGCAGCTTGCCCCCCGAGCTAGCGGGGAGGGAGACCCAGTACTTC. Translation: CASSLPPELAGRETQYF.

The chain employs TRBV7-8 and TRBJ2-1; 7 bases fit TRBD2. The CDR3 length is 14 residues. The germline V gene encodes CDR1 SGHVS and CDR2 FQNEAQ. V lost 5 bases, J lost 7 bases, and 8 bases stayed unmatched. The CDR3 DNA sequence: TGTGCCAGCAGCAGGTGGGAGGGGACGAATGAGCAGTTCTTC. Translation: CASSRWEGTNEQFF. Full variable domain (outside the CDR3, taken from reference TRBV7-8 and TRBJ2-1): GAGVSQSPRYKVAKRGQDVALRCDPISGHVSLFWYQQALGQGPEFLTYFQNEAQLDKSGLPSDRFFAERPEGSVSTLKIQRTQQEDSAVYLCASSRWEGTNEQFFGPGTRLTVL.

The V call is TRBV5-1, the J call TRBJ1-2, with D unclear. CDR3 size: 17 residues. The germline CDR1 and CDR2 sequences are SGHRS and YFSETQ. V lost 3 bases to trimming and J lost 1 base, with 19 bases between them. CDR3 sequence: CASSSSTQPTVNYGYTF. In DNA, the CDR3 is TGCGCCAGCAGCTCCTCAACGCAACCAACAGTTAACTATGGCTACACCTTC.

The CDR3 sequence: CSVEDPAGANTGELFF. For the CDR3, the DNA is TGCAGCGTTGAAGATCCGGCAGGGGCGAACACCGGGGAGCTGTTTTTT. The rearrangement links TRBV29-1 to TRBJ2-2; the D gene is possibly TRBD1 (6 bases). The CDR3 has 16 residues. Per germline, CDR1 SQVTM and CDR2 ANQGSEA. V was pared by 0 bases and J by 0 bases, with 11 bases between.

This clone has only one observation. The rearrangement joins TRBV5-6 to TRBJ1-1; tentatively, D is TRBD1 (5 bases). Germline lookup yields CDR1 SGHDT and CDR2 YYEEEE. Trimming left V 5 bases short and J 3 bases short, with 8 bases between. The length of the CDR3 is 12 residues. The CDR3 loop is CASSLRDTEAFF. DNA of the CDR3: TGTGCCAGCAGTCTCAGGGACACTGAAGCTTTCTTT. The full variable domain, in which reference TRBV5-6 and TRBJ1-1 provide the parts outside the CDR3, is DAGVTQSPTHLIKTRGQQVTLRCSPKSGHDTVSWYQQALGQGPQFIFQYYEEEERQRGNFPDRFSGHQFPNYSSELNVNALLLGDSALYLCASSLRDTEAFFGQGTRLTVV.

The DNA for the CDR3 is TGTGCCAGCAGTAAATCTAGCATTCCGGCCGATGAGCAGTTCTTC. Its translation: CASSKSSIPADEQFF. The chain is built from TRBV6-2 or TRBV6-3 and TRBJ2-1, with D possibly matching TRBD2 (5 bases). Trimming took 5 bases from V and 8 from J, leaving 19 bases between them. The germline CDR1 and CDR2 sequences are MNHEY and SVGEGT. This CDR3 has 15 residues.

This chain links TRBV29-1 with TRBJ1-2; 12 bases are shared with TRBD1. V trimming: 6 bases; J trimming: 6 bases; junction bases outside the gene matches: 17. The CDR3 sequence is 17 residues long. CDR1 is SQVTM and CDR2 is ANQGSEA in the germline V gene. CDR3 amino acids: CSVRGLGTGGEGDGYTF. In DNA, the CDR3 is TGCAGCGTCCGAGGGTTGGGGACAGGGGGCGAGGGGGATGGCTACACCTTC.

The chain employs TRBV6-4 and TRBJ2-2, with 8 bases lining up with TRBD1. This CDR3 comprises 15 residues. Germline V gene data show CDR1 as MRHNA and CDR2 as SNTAGT. Germline trimming cut 4 bases from V and 5 bases from J; bases unmatched to any gene: 6. CDR3 residues: CASSVQGARTGELFF. In DNA form, the CDR3 reads TGTGCCAGCAGTGTTCAGGGGGCGCGAACCGGGGAGCTGTTTTTT.

The rearrangement joins TRBV9 to TRBJ2-1; 10 positions match TRBD2. Germline V CDR1 and CDR2: SGDLS, YYNGEE. J was trimmed by 9 bases and V by 4 bases; bases with no gene match: 7. The CDR3 totals 14 residues. This CDR3 is CASSQSGGAGEQFF. The CDR3 nucleotides are TGTGCCAGCAGCCAGAGCGGGGGGGCCGGTGAGCAGTTCTTC.

This clone was recorded once. J is TRBJ2-7 and V is TRBV19, with 10 positions matching TRBD2. This CDR3 has 16 amino acids. V shed 6 bases, J shed 1 base, and the junction held 9 bases outside the gene matches. Per the germline V gene, CDR1 is LNHDA and CDR2 is SQIVND (reference sequence). The CDR3 is CASSWRASGGSYEQYF. Here the CDR3 DNA reads TGTGCCAGTAGCTGGAGGGCTAGCGGGGGTTCCTACGAGCAGTACTTC.

V gene TRBV7-9 combines with J gene TRBJ2-4; D gene unclear. The CDR3 totals 19 residues. Germline V CDR1 and CDR2: SEHNR, FQNEAQ (reference sequence). Trimming shortened V by 5 bases and J by 0 bases, and 23 bases separated the two germline ends. The CDR3 loop reads CASSPHPIVAGLAKNIQYF. The CDR3 DNA is TGTGCCAGCAGCCCCCACCCCATCGTTGCAGGATTAGCCAAAAACATTCAGTACTTC.

This clone was observed a handful of times. The chain has TRBV19 and TRBJ1-1, with D unclear. The CDR3 loop spans 11 amino acids. V lost 7 bases, J lost 7 bases, and 10 bases lay in between. Germline V gene sequence: CDR1 LNHDA, CDR2 SQIVND (reference sequence). The DNA of the CDR3 is TGTGCCAGTACCCTATCCTTTGAAGCTTTCTTT. Translation gives CASTLSFEAFF.

This clone showed up just once. The rearrangement links TRBV4-2 to TRBJ1-1; no clear D. CDR1 and CDR2 (germline): LGHNA, YNFKEQ. This CDR3 region has 14 residues. Trimming removed 4 bases from V and 5 bases from J, with 14 bases in between. The CDR3 sequence: CASSRPGARTEAFF. The CDR3 DNA sequence: TGTGCCAGCAGCCGACCGGGAGCAAGAACTGAAGCTTTCTTT.

The chain couples TRBV11-2 to TRBJ2-7; 8 positions agree with TRBD2. The ends lost 5 bases at V and 7 bases at J; junction bases unmatched: 16. Germline V gene lookup returns CDR1 SGHAT and CDR2 FQNNGV. The CDR3 has 16 amino acids. This CDR3 is CASSASMAGGPREQYF. The CDR3 DNA reads as TGTGCCAGCAGCGCGAGCATGGCGGGAGGTCCGCGAGAGCAGTACTTC.

The chain combines TRBV11-3 with TRBJ1-5; TRBD1 matches 7 bases. Germline CDR1 and CDR2: SGHNT and YENEEA. V shed 0 bases and J 0 bases; nucleotides not matched to a gene: 11. CDR3 length equals 19 residues. The CDR3 DNA reads as TGTGCCAGCAGCTTAGAAGACAGGGCGCAGGCTTATAGCAATCAGCCCCAGCATTTT. It translates to CASSLEDRAQAYSNQPQHF.